The next 29 T cell receptor beta chains were all read from a single sample in a study of Ad26.COV2.S vaccination and SARS-CoV-2 variants. Sequencing used immunoSEQ multiplex PCR; TCRdb keeps in-frame clones, though not all of them. The table shows more than 85,000 clones, with around three quarters occurring only once. The specimen comprised peripheral blood, sampled after recovery from COVID-19. These receptors all stem from a human donor who had recovered from COVID-19.

The CDR3 sequence is CASSLEWGGTEAFF. CDR3 in DNA: TGTGCCAGCAGCTTAGAATGGGGGGGAACTGAAGCTTTCTTT. The V call is TRBV11-2, the J call TRBJ1-1; D perhaps matches TRBD1 (5 bases). With 0 bases removed from V and 5 bases from J, the gap between germline ends came to 10 bases. Germline CDR1 reads SGHAT; CDR2 reads FQNNGV. This CDR3 region has 14 residues.

This clone was observed a handful of times. A read error may account for a junction end that differs from germline. CDR3 nucleotide sequence: TGTGCCAGCAGCTCCGATAATTCACCCCTCCACTTT. This codes for CASSSDNSPLHF. The chain couples TRBV7-3 to TRBJ1-6; no reliable D call. This CDR3 has 12 residues. Germline V gene data show CDR1 as SGHTA and CDR2 as FQGTGA.

The genes are TRBV4-1 and TRBJ2-7, with 8 bases matching TRBD1. This CDR3 region has 15 residues. Germline trimming cut 6 bases from V and 6 bases from J; bases unmatched to any gene: 13. The germline CDR1 and CDR2 sequences are MGHRA and YSYEKL. Written as DNA, the CDR3 is TGCGCCAGCAGGTCACTCGACAGGGGAAGCAGCGAGCAGTACTTC. Its protein product is CASRSLDRGSSEQYF.

This chain connects TRBV28 to TRBJ1-1; 7 nucleotides align to TRBD1. V dropped 2 bases and J dropped 2; count of bases not matched to a gene: 5. Germline values: CDR1 MDHEN, CDR2 SYDVKM. The CDR3 has 15 residues. As DNA, the CDR3 is TGTGCCAGCAGTTTAGGGGACAGTGTCAACACTGAAGCTTTCTTT. It encodes CASSLGDSVNTEAFF.

Notes on this clone: Other DNA sequences in this specimen translate into the identical CDR3. V gene TRBV20-1 combines with J gene TRBJ1-1; D call uncertain. The CDR3 sequence is 11 residues long. CDR1 DFQATT and CDR2 SNEGSKA come from the germline V gene (reference sequence). Trimming removed 3 bases at V and 0 bases at J, with 2 bases between. CDR3 protein: CSASLNTEAFF. In DNA, the CDR3 is TGCAGTGCTAGCCTGAACACTGAAGCTTTCTTT.

This clone was counted a single time. This rearrangement joins TRBV12-3 or TRBV12-4 to TRBJ2-1; no definite D call. V was pared by 6 bases and J by 6 bases, with 6 bases between. The CDR3 is 11 amino acids. CDR3 residues: CASRGVNEQFF. The CDR3 DNA reads TGTGCCAGCAGGGGTGTCAATGAGCAGTTCTTC.

In this sample, this clone turned up a few times. CDR3 in amino acids: CASRTVWPEQYF. DNA for the CDR3: TGTGCCAGCCGCACGGTCTGGCCCGAGCAGTACTTC. The rearrangement uses TRBV2 and TRBJ2-7; D gene ambiguous. This CDR3 has 12 residues. V shed 8 bases and J shed 6 bases, with 14 bases lying between them. In germline, CDR1 is SNHLY, CDR2 FYNNEI.

This clone showed up just once. This chain joins TRBV7-2 and TRBJ2-3; D is uncertain. V was pared by 8 bases and J by 5 bases, with 17 bases between. The V gene's germline CDR1 is SGHTA and CDR2 FQGNSA. This CDR3 is 14 amino acids long. The CDR3 DNA reads TGTGCCAGCCGAGGCCGGGTTATTTTAGATACGCAGTATTTT. Amino acid sequence: CASRGRVILDTQYF.

The chain joins TRBV6-2 or TRBV6-3 to TRBJ1-3, with D perhaps matching TRBD1 (5 bases). V lost 4 bases to trimming and J lost 0 bases, with 22 bases between them. The CDR3 totals 19 residues. Germline lookup yields CDR1 MNHEY and CDR2 SVGEGT. The CDR3 region has the DNA TGTGCCAGCAGTTCCCGGGGGGGGAGAACCCTAAGCTCTGGAAACACCATATATTTT. Translation: CASSSRGGRTLSSGNTIYF.

V is TRBV5-6 and J is TRBJ1-6, with D uncertain. The CDR3 spans 14 residues. V lost 5 bases to trimming and J lost 10 bases, with 16 bases between them. Germline V gives CDR1 SGHDT, CDR2 YYEEEE. This CDR3 reads CASRGAAGRSPLHF. The CDR3 DNA is TGTGCCAGCAGGGGCGCAGCTGGACGCTCACCCCTCCACTTT. Full variable domain (missing parts from reference TRBV5-6 and TRBJ1-6): DAGVTQSPTHLIKTRGQQVTLRCSPKSGHDTVSWYQQALGQGPQFIFQYYEEEERQRGNFPDRFSGHQFPNYSSELNVNALLLGDSALYLCASRGAAGRSPLHFGNGTRLTVT.

The CDR3 sequence: CASGLAGENYNEQFF. For the CDR3, the DNA is TGTGCCTCCGGGCTAGCGGGGGAAAACTACAATGAGCAGTTCTTC. The rearrangement uses TRBV24-1 and TRBJ2-1; TRBD2 agrees at 10 bases. Trimming removed 12 bases from V and 3 bases from J; junction bases left unmatched: 10. This CDR3 has 15 residues. Germline assignment: CDR1 KGHDR and CDR2 SFDVKD.

The chain uses TRBV2 and TRBJ2-2, with D perhaps matching TRBD1 (5 bases). From germline, CDR1 is SNHLY and CDR2 FYNNEI. The CDR3 spans 14 residues. V was trimmed by 6 bases and J by 4 bases, leaving 12 bases between them. Here the CDR3 DNA reads TGTGCCAGCAGAGTGACAGTTACCACCGGGGAGCTGTTTTTT. Amino acid sequence: CASRVTVTTGELFF.

The V and J genes are TRBV4-1 and TRBJ2-7; D is possibly TRBD1 (6 bases). Germline V lookup: CDR1 MGHRA, CDR2 YSYEKL. Between the trimmed V and J ends, which lost 1 base and 4 bases, there was a span of 11 bases. CDR3 length: 14 amino acids. Here the CDR3 reads CASSQVEGVYEQYF. The CDR3 DNA reads as TGCGCCAGCAGCCAAGTAGAGGGGGTGTACGAGCAGTACTTC.

CDR3 residues: CASSESPDGGGYGYTF. CDR3 in DNA: TGTGCCAGCAGTGAAAGTCCGGACGGGGGGGGCTATGGCTACACCTTC. This chain connects TRBV6-1 to TRBJ1-2, with D perhaps matching TRBD1 (5 bases). CDR3 length: 16 amino acids. The germline gives CDR1 MNHNS, CDR2 SASEGT. Trimming removed 2 bases from V and 4 bases from J, with 17 bases in between.

The chain links TRBV9 to TRBJ2-5; possible D gene TRBD1, 6 bases. The V gene lost 3 bases and the J gene lost 2 bases, with 11 bases spanning the gap. The CDR3 consists of 14 residues. Germline CDR1 and CDR2: SGDLS and YYNGEE. This chain's CDR3 is CASSARTEQETQYF. In DNA, the CDR3 is TGTGCCAGCAGCGCCCGGACAGAGCAAGAGACCCAGTACTTC.

This chain uses TRBV9 with TRBJ2-1; possible D gene TRBD2, 6 bases. Trimming pared 6 bases from V and 0 bases from J, leaving 13 bases between. CDR3 length: 15 amino acids. Germline V gene lookup returns CDR1 SGDLS and CDR2 YYNGEE. The CDR3 DNA sequence: TGTGCCAGCACGTCGACGGGGGACTCCTACAATGAGCAGTTCTTC. This sequence encodes CASTSTGDSYNEQFF. Together with reference TRBV9 and TRBJ2-1, the CDR3 gives the full variable domain: DSGVTQTPKHLITATGQRVTLRCSPRSGDLSVYWYQQSLDQGLQFLIQYYNGEERAKGNILERFSAQQFPDLHSELNLSSLELGDSALYFCASTSTGDSYNEQFFGPGTRLTVL.

A remark on this clone: Other DNA sequences in the sample encode the same CDR3. This sequence joins TRBV27 and TRBJ2-5, with unresolved D. CDR3 length equals 11 residues. CDR1 is MNHEY and CDR2 is SMNVEV in the germline V gene (reference sequence). V was trimmed by 2 bases and J by 4 bases, leaving 2 bases between them. The CDR3 loop is CASSLGETQYF. CDR3 DNA sequence: TGTGCCAGCAGTTTAGGAGAGACCCAGTACTTC.

The rearrangement joins TRBV19 to TRBJ2-7; D possibly corresponds to TRBD1 (6 bases). V shed 5 bases and J shed 2 bases, with 16 bases lying between them. Germline values: CDR1 LNHDA, CDR2 SQIVND (reference sequence). CDR3 size: 15 residues. Here the CDR3 DNA reads TGTGCCAGTAGTGAGCCGGGACATCGGACCTACGAGCAGTACTTC. This gives the protein CASSEPGHRTYEQYF.

This sequence joins TRBV12-5 and TRBJ1-1, with 7 bases lining up with TRBD1. This CDR3 has 13 residues. CDR1 is LGHNT and CDR2 is FRNRAP in the germline V gene. Trimming took 7 bases from V and 7 from J; bases not matched to a gene: 9. CDR3 nucleotides: TGTGCTAGTGCCGACAGGGTAGTTAATGAAGCTTTCTTT. Protein sequence: CASADRVVNEAFF.

The chain couples TRBV21-1 to TRBJ2-1; the table's D call, TRBD1, has no DNA check behind it. TRBV21-1 is a recognized pseudogene. The CDR3 loop spans 17 amino acids. Here the CDR3 reads CASSKAVTGVKDNEQFF. The CDR3 DNA is TGTGCCAGCAGCAAAGCGGTGACAGGGGTCAAGGACAATGAGCAGTTCTTC.

The chain is built from TRBV12-5 and TRBJ2-3, with 7 positions matching TRBD2. Germline V gene sequence: CDR1 LGHNT, CDR2 FRNRAP. The CDR3 covers 16 residues. V lost 0 bases, J lost 6 bases, and 9 bases stayed unmatched. Here the CDR3 reads CASGLVLSGTSDTQYF. The CDR3 DNA reads TGTGCTAGTGGTTTGGTACTAAGCGGGACTTCGGATACGCAGTATTTT.

J is TRBJ2-1 and V is TRBV7-2; tentative D call: TRBD1 (5 bases). CDR1 is SGHTA, CDR2 FQGNSA, per germline. The CDR3 has 14 amino acids. V was pared by 3 bases and J by 6 bases, with 12 bases between. The CDR3 DNA follows: TGTGCCAGCAGCTTGGGGCGGCTTGGCAATGAGCAGTTCTTC. It translates to CASSLGRLGNEQFF.

This chain connects TRBV5-1 to TRBJ1-2; possible D gene TRBD1, 5 bases. V lost 4 bases and J lost 8, with 18 bases in between. The CDR3 loop spans 14 amino acids. The germline V gene encodes CDR1 SGHRS and CDR2 YFSETQ. CDR3 bases: TGCGCCAGCAGCCCCCAGGGCCTTATGGGGGGCTACACCTTC. It specifies CASSPQGLMGGYTF.

The chain employs TRBV5-1 and TRBJ1-2; no definite D call. V was cut by 1 base and J by 8 bases, with 9 bases left in between. The CDR3 consists of 12 residues. Germline CDR1 reads SGHRS; CDR2 reads YFSETQ. For the CDR3, the DNA is TGCGCCAGCAGCTTGAATGTCGAGGGCTACACCTTC. Protein sequence: CASSLNVEGYTF.

This rearrangement joins TRBV6-2 or TRBV6-3 to TRBJ2-7; 9 bases match TRBD1. The junction had 6 bases not matched to a gene; V was cut back by 4 bases and J by 5 bases. This CDR3 is built from 14 residues. CDR1 is MNHEY, CDR2 SVGEGT, per germline. In nucleotides, the CDR3 is TGTGCCAGCAGTTCCCACGGGACAGGGAACGAGCAGTACTTC. It yields the protein CASSSHGTGNEQYF.

The rearrangement links TRBV12-3 or TRBV12-4 to TRBJ1-2; weak D call: TRBD1 (6 bases). The length of the CDR3 is 12 residues. Deletions cut 7 bases from V and 7 bases from J, with 13 bases between. The CDR3 nucleotides read TGTGCCAGCAAGAGGGAAGGGGGTGGCTACACCTTC. Encoded protein: CASKREGGGYTF.

The gene calls are TRBV10-3 and TRBJ1-1; 7 bases are a match to TRBD1. The CDR3 totals 14 residues. With V trimmed by 6 bases and J by 0 bases, 4 bases remained unmatched. Germline V gene lookup returns CDR1 ENHRY and CDR2 SYGVKD. The CDR3 bases are TGTGCCATCAGCCAGGGGGGGATGAACACTGAAGCTTTCTTT. This gives the protein CAISQGGMNTEAFF.

The chain combines TRBV6-5 with TRBJ1-5; D uncertain. With 0 bases removed from V and 5 bases from J, the gap between germline ends came to 5 bases. The CDR3 is 13 amino acids. Germline V gene lookup returns CDR1 MNHEY and CDR2 SVGAGI. The CDR3 region is CASSYSRDQPQHF. The CDR3 region has the DNA TGTGCCAGCAGTTACTCGAGGGATCAGCCCCAGCATTTT.

This chain joins TRBV7-2 and TRBJ2-3, with no clear D. Germline lookup yields CDR1 SGHTA and CDR2 FQGNSA. The V gene lost 3 bases and the J gene lost 1 base, with 5 bases spanning the gap. The CDR3 loop spans 13 amino acids. In DNA, the CDR3 is TGTGCCAGCAGCTTCCAACGCACAGATACGCAGTATTTT. This encodes CASSFQRTDTQYF.